The following is a T cell receptor beta chain sequence with its context. This record belongs to a study of cytomegalovirus exposure and HLA in healthy donors. Primers included in the PCR were 60 Vbeta and 13 Jbeta primers. Authors' analysis steps: There were 80 million to 95 million unique TCR beta chains by a later count, and about 11 million of them were shared. Here immunoSEQ multiplex PCR was the method, and the copy in TCRdb shows in-frame clones only, minus some. That table is the source of V, J and clone size, and D and trimming were worked out from the DNA. The sample holds approximately 190,000 clones; 82% are singletons and the top ten take approximately 0.8%. The CDR3 covers 13 residues. Germline CDR1 is SGHDN and CDR2 is FVKESK. Trimming stripped 4 bases from V and 3 bases from J, with 9 bases between.

This clonotype was obtained from a woman aged 18-30 years in good health and CMV-seronegative. This chain connects TRBV14 to TRBJ1-1, with D unresolved. Sample: PBMCs. The CDR3 reads CASSLVLYTEAFF. DNA of the CDR3: TGTGCCAGCAGCCTCGTTTTATACACTGAAGCTTTCTTT. The entire variable domain, with the rest obtained from reference TRBV14 and TRBJ1-1, is as follows: EAGVTQFPSHSVIEKGQTVTLRCDPISGHDNLYWYRRVMGKEIKFLLHFVKESKQDESGMPNNRFLAERTGGTYSTLKVQPAELEDSGVYFCASSLVLYTEAFFGQGTRLTVV.